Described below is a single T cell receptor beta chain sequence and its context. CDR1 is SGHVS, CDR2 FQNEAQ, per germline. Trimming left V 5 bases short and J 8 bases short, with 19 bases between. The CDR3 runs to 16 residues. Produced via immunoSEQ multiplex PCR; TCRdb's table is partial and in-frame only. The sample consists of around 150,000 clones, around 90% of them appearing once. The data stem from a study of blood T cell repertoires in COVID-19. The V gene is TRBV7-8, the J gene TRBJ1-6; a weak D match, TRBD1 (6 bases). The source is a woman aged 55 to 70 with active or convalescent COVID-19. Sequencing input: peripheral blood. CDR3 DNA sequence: TGTGCCAGCAGCGTCGGACAGAATATTATGGATTCACCCCTCCACTTT. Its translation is CASSVGQNIMDSPLHF.